The rows below give T cell receptor beta chains drawn from one sample of a study of T cells after yellow fever vaccination. Each CDR3 protein is one row after TCRdb ran MiXCR on the 5' RACE reads. The sample has about 630,000 distinct CDR3 sequences; roughly an eighth are singletons. This sample comprised PBMCs, obtained on the day of the yellow fever booster vaccination. All receptors come from a man aged 25-45 years who received the YFV17D yellow fever vaccine. Both conserved end residues are part of each CDR3. The D gene is left open where the match is weak. The listing skips clone size in some rows; elsewhere it reads once, few, many or a size class.

size: many; D: NA; length: 15; V: TRBV5-6; J: TRBJ2-7; DNA: TGTGCCAGCAGCCGGACTATCGGTAGCTCCTACGAGCAGTACTTC; CDR3: CASSRTIGSSYEQYF
size: NA; D: NA; length: 17; V: TRBV3-1; J: TRBJ2-3; DNA: TGTGCCAGCAGCCCAAGGGGTGCGGGACCGCGCACAGATACGCAGTATTTT; CDR3: CASSPRGAGPRTDTQYF
size: few; D: TRBD2; length: 16; V: TRBV5-5; J: TRBJ2-7; DNA: TGTGCCAGCAGCTCTCAACCGGGACTAGCGGCCTACGAGCAGTACTTC; CDR3: CASSSQPGLAAYEQYF
size: few; D: NA; length: 14; V: TRBV25-1; J: TRBJ2-6; DNA: TGTGCCAGCGCGCCAGGGAATGGGGCCAACGTCCTGACTTTC; CDR3: CASAPGNGANVLTF
size: NA; D: TRBD2; length: 19; V: TRBV6-2/TRBV6-3; J: TRBJ2-2; DNA: TGTGCCAGCAGTTACCCGGGACAGCGGGGGGCGGTTTGGACCGGGGAGCTGTTTTTT; CDR3: CASSYPGQRGAVWTGELFF
size: few; D: NA; length: 13; V: TRBV6-5; J: TRBJ2-5; DNA: TGTGCCAGCAGTTACCGGACACATGAGACCCAGTACTTC; CDR3: CASSYRTHETQYF
size: NA; D: TRBD1; length: 15; V: TRBV12-3/TRBV12-4; J: TRBJ1-6; DNA: TGTGCCAGCAGGGACATCGGACAGGGTAATTCACCCCTCCACTTT; CDR3: CASRDIGQGNSPLHF
size: few; D: NA; length: 15; V: TRBV30; J: TRBJ2-3; DNA: TGTGCCTGGAGGACTGGACTCAGCCCCACAGATACGCAGTATTTT; CDR3: CAWRTGLSPTDTQYF
size: NA; D: NA; length: 18; V: TRBV7-8; J: TRBJ2-6; DNA: TGTGCCAGCAGCTTATCCAGGGCTTGGGCCTCTGGGGCCAACGTCCTGACTTTC; CDR3: CASSLSRAWASGANVLTF
size: few; D: NA; length: 13; V: TRBV7-2; J: TRBJ2-7; DNA: TGTGCCAGCAGCTTAGCGCGGCAGGGCGAGCAGTACTTC; CDR3: CASSLARQGEQYF
size: many; D: TRBD2; length: 14; V: TRBV5-6; J: TRBJ2-1; DNA: TGTGCCAGCAGCTTTAGACTAGCGGGAAGTGAGCAGTTCTTC; CDR3: CASSFRLAGSEQFF
size: many; D: TRBD2; length: 16; V: TRBV12-3/TRBV12-4; J: TRBJ2-5; DNA: TGTGCCAGCAGTCCCGGGGGGGGACTTGCCGAAGAGACCCAGTACTTC; CDR3: CASSPGGGLAEETQYF
size: few; D: NA; length: 11; V: TRBV12-5; J: TRBJ2-7; DNA: TGTGCTAGTGTTGGGTTCTACGAGCAGTACTTC; CDR3: CASVGFYEQYF
size: few; D: TRBD2; length: 17; V: TRBV4-2; J: TRBJ2-3; DNA: TGTGCCAGCAGCCAAAGATCCCTTAGCGGGAGTACAGATACGCAGTATTTT; CDR3: CASSQRSLSGSTDTQYF
size: few; D: NA; length: 16; V: TRBV10-1; J: TRBJ2-2; DNA: TGCGCCAGCAGCGCCTTCGGGCGGGATAACACCGGGGAGCTGTTTTTT; CDR3: CASSAFGRDNTGELFF
size: few; D: NA; length: 15; V: TRBV28; J: TRBJ2-5; DNA: TGTGCCAGCAGGACCTCCCTCGAGACCAAAGAGACCCAGTACTTC; CDR3: CASRTSLETKETQYF
size: many; D: TRBD2; length: 18; V: TRBV27; J: TRBJ2-1; DNA: TGTGCCAGCAGTTCCCTAATGAACCTAGCGGGAGGAGGGGATGAGCAGTTCTTC; CDR3: CASSSLMNLAGGGDEQFF
size: NA; D: NA; length: 15; V: TRBV2; J: TRBJ1-1; DNA: TGTGCCAGCAGTGACGGGGTCCGACTGAACACTGAAGCTTTCTTT; CDR3: CASSDGVRLNTEAFF
size: NA; D: NA; length: 13; V: TRBV20-1; J: TRBJ1-1; DNA: TGCAGTGCTTGGCTGGGGGGCAACACTGAAGCTTTCTTT; CDR3: CSAWLGGNTEAFF
size: NA; D: NA; length: 12; V: TRBV7-2; J: TRBJ2-7; DNA: TGTGCCAGCAGCTTTACGGGTCCCGAGCAGTACTTC; CDR3: CASSFTGPEQYF
size: NA; D: NA; length: 15; V: TRBV7-9; J: TRBJ2-7; DNA: TGTGCCAGCAGTCCGACAGGCCCAGTTCCTTACGAGCAGTACTTC; CDR3: CASSPTGPVPYEQYF
size: NA; D: NA; length: 12; V: TRBV20-1; J: TRBJ1-6; DNA: TGCAGTGCTAGCACAACAAGTTCACCCCTCCACTTT; CDR3: CSASTTSSPLHF
size: NA; D: TRBD1; length: 19; V: TRBV27; J: TRBJ2-7; DNA: TGTGCCAGCAGTTTAGCAGGACAGGGGATTGGTTCTCCCTCCTACGAGCAGTACTTC; CDR3: CASSLAGQGIGSPSYEQYF
size: many; D: NA; length: 14; V: TRBV10-3; J: TRBJ2-1; DNA: TGTGCCATCAGCCCTGGGTCGAGCTCAGGGGAGCAGTTCTTC; CDR3: CAISPGSSSGEQFF
size: many; D: NA; length: 12; V: TRBV29-1; J: TRBJ1-2; DNA: TGCAGCGTTGTTCGGCAGACCTATGGCTACACCTTC; CDR3: CSVVRQTYGYTF
size: NA; D: NA; length: 15; V: TRBV7-2; J: TRBJ2-5; DNA: TGTGCCAGCAGCCCTAGACAGTTCTTGGAGGAGACCCAGTACTTC; CDR3: CASSPRQFLEETQYF
size: few; D: NA; length: 13; V: TRBV12-5; J: TRBJ1-2; DNA: TGTGCTAGTGGTGCCCAACGGAACTATGGCTACACCTTC; CDR3: CASGAQRNYGYTF
size: few; D: NA; length: 13; V: TRBV5-6; J: TRBJ1-1; DNA: TGTGCCAGCAAAGGGTGGGGTAACACTGAAGCTTTCTTT; CDR3: CASKGWGNTEAFF
size: few; D: NA; length: 11; V: TRBV6-5; J: TRBJ1-1; DNA: TGTGCCAGCAGTTACGGGCAGGGCGCTTTCTTT; CDR3: CASSYGQGAFF
size: few; D: TRBD1; length: 14; V: TRBV19; J: TRBJ1-2; DNA: TGTGCCAGTAGCCGGGGACAGAACCACTATGGCTACACCTTC; CDR3: CASSRGQNHYGYTF
size: NA; D: NA; length: 12; V: TRBV20-1; J: TRBJ2-5; DNA: TGCAGTGCTGTTGATTTGACTGCTAGCGTGTACTTC; CDR3: CSAVDLTASVYF
size: NA; D: NA; length: 11; V: TRBV6-2/TRBV6-3; J: TRBJ1-2; DNA: TGTGCCAGCCAAGGACATGGTGGCTACACCTTC; CDR3: CASQGHGGYTF
size: few; D: TRBD2; length: 16; V: TRBV4-3; J: TRBJ2-7; DNA: TGCGCCAGCAGCCAGGGTCAGCGGGAGGGCCTGGGAGAGCAGTACTTC; CDR3: CASSQGQREGLGEQYF
size: NA; D: NA; length: 13; V: TRBV19; J: TRBJ2-2; DNA: TGTGCCAGTACCCCCCTGAACACCGGGGAGCTGTTTTTT; CDR3: CASTPLNTGELFF
size: few; D: TRBD1; length: 13; V: TRBV27; J: TRBJ1-5; DNA: TGTGCCAGCAGAGGACAGGGACGTCAGCCCCAGCATTTT; CDR3: CASRGQGRQPQHF
size: few; D: NA; length: 15; V: TRBV7-2; J: TRBJ2-7; DNA: TGTGCCAGCAGCTTAGGAAACAGTGGATCCTACGAGCAGTACTTC; CDR3: CASSLGNSGSYEQYF
size: many; D: NA; length: 14; V: TRBV9; J: TRBJ1-4; DNA: TGTGCCAGCAGCGTACAGGCCCTGGGGGAAAAACTGTTTTTT; CDR3: CASSVQALGEKLFF
size: few; D: NA; length: 15; V: TRBV12-3/TRBV12-4; J: TRBJ2-1; DNA: TGTGCCAGCAGTTCGCAGGGAATCGGCGACAATGAGCAGTTCTTC; CDR3: CASSSQGIGDNEQFF
size: many; D: NA; length: 14; V: TRBV7-8; J: TRBJ2-1; DNA: TGTGCCAGCAGCTTTGCCAGGAGGGACAATGAGCAGTTCTTC; CDR3: CASSFARRDNEQFF
size: NA; D: TRBD2; length: 15; V: TRBV12-3/TRBV12-4; J: TRBJ2-3; DNA: TGTGCCAGCACCTTATTAGCGGGAGTCCCAGATACGCAGTATTTT; CDR3: CASTLLAGVPDTQYF
size: few; D: NA; length: 12; V: TRBV5-4; J: TRBJ2-3; DNA: TGTGCCAGCAGACTGGGAGAAGGTGGGCAGTATTTT; CDR3: CASRLGEGGQYF
size: NA; D: NA; length: 18; V: TRBV4-3; J: TRBJ2-5; DNA: TGCGCCAGCAGCCAAGGCTCTTTCATGGGGCGCGAGTTGGAGACCCAGTACTTC; CDR3: CASSQGSFMGRELETQYF
size: NA; D: NA; length: 15; V: TRBV12-3/TRBV12-4; J: TRBJ2-7; DNA: TGTGCCAGCAGTTTCGGACTTTCGAACTCCTACGAGCAGTACTTC; CDR3: CASSFGLSNSYEQYF
size: many; D: NA; length: 11; V: TRBV12-3/TRBV12-4; J: TRBJ2-1; DNA: TGTGCCAGCAGGAGCACCCATGAGCAGTTCTTC; CDR3: CASRSTHEQFF
size: few; D: NA; length: 17; V: TRBV7-8; J: TRBJ1-3; DNA: TGTGCCAGCAGCCCCGGCCTTAAACCGGGCCCTGGAAACACCATATATTTT; CDR3: CASSPGLKPGPGNTIYF
size: NA; D: NA; length: 14; V: TRBV3-1; J: TRBJ1-5; DNA: TGTGCCAGCAGCCGCCGGGGTGGCAATCAGCCCCAGCATTTT; CDR3: CASSRRGGNQPQHF
size: NA; D: TRBD2; length: 17; V: TRBV4-3; J: TRBJ2-7; DNA: TGCGCCAGCAGCCAACGACTAGCGGGACCCTCTATCTACGAGCAGTACTTC; CDR3: CASSQRLAGPSIYEQYF
size: once; D: NA; length: 11; V: TRBV7-2; J: TRBJ2-2; DNA: TGTGCCATCCCAAAGACCGGGGAGCTGTTTTTT; CDR3: CAIPKTGELFF
size: many; D: TRBD2; length: 19; V: TRBV14; J: TRBJ2-1; DNA: TGTGCCAGCAGCCAAGAAAAGCCTGCGGGAGGGCCTTACAACAATGAGCAGTTCTTC; CDR3: CASSQEKPAGGPYNNEQFF
size: few; D: TRBD1; length: 12; V: TRBV29-1; J: TRBJ2-1; DNA: TGCAGCGCAGGGACAGGGGAGCATGAGCAGTTCTTC; CDR3: CSAGTGEHEQFF
size: NA; D: NA; length: 15; V: TRBV20-1; J: TRBJ2-5; DNA: TGCAGTGCTCGACAATCAATTCTGCCCCAAGAGACCCAGTACTTC; CDR3: CSARQSILPQETQYF
size: NA; D: NA; length: 13; V: TRBV3-1; J: TRBJ2-7; DNA: TGTGCCAGCGGGTACGGAGCCTCCTACGAGCAGTACTTC; CDR3: CASGYGASYEQYF
size: few; D: NA; length: 18; V: TRBV9; J: TRBJ2-7; DNA: TGTGCCAGCAGCGTAGGGGCCTTCGGAGGCGTGGTTGGGAACGAGCAGTACTTC; CDR3: CASSVGAFGGVVGNEQYF
size: NA; D: NA; length: 14; V: TRBV2; J: TRBJ1-5; DNA: TGTGCCAGCAGTGAACAGGGTGGCAATCAGCCCCAGCATTTT; CDR3: CASSEQGGNQPQHF